This TCR beta chain is drawn from a study of blood T cell repertoires in COVID-19. Study information: Samples taken during acute and convalescent COVID-19 were collected in the United States, Italy and Spain. PBMCs, B-cell-depleted T cells, or T cells were the source of the cDNA or gDNA that made up the material.

Methods used by the authors: Reference gene primer amplification in the assay estimated nucleated cell counts. Some clones are missing from TCRdb's copy, which holds only in-frame ones; the method was immunoSEQ multiplex PCR. The V and J calls and the clone size are those of that table, but D and trimming were determined from the DNA. The repertoire includes about 200,000 clones, 86% of them detected once, and about 6% sits in the top ten. Germline-derived CDR1 and CDR2 are KGHSH and LQKENI. V was clipped by 3 bases and J by 3 bases; unmatched bases: 5. The CDR3 sequence is 15 residues long. The rearrangement joins TRBV18 to TRBJ1-5; TRBD1 aligns across 7 bases. The specimen sequenced was peripheral blood. The source of this sequence is a man of 80 years or more with acute or convalescent COVID-19. CDR3 in amino acids: CASSPGQSFNQPQHF. The CDR3 DNA is TGTGCCAGCTCACCGGGACAGTCATTCAATCAGCCCCAGCATTTT.